Each of the 19 T cell receptor beta chains below was sequenced from the same sample in a study of OX40 agonist ivuxolimab in advanced cancers. Clones were read by immunoSEQ multiplex PCR, and TCRdb kept only the in-frame ones, dropping some. This sample has around 91,000 clones, with 85% to 90% found just once. Sequencing was performed on CD4+ or CD8+ T cells sorted from blood, taken in a trial of the OX40 agonist ivuxolimab. These receptors came from an adult with an advanced solid tumor such as melanoma, head and neck, liver or kidney cancer.

The J gene is TRBJ2-5, the V gene TRBV5-1; D call uncertain. V was clipped by 0 bases and J by 3 bases, with 12 bases between them. CDR3 length: 15 residues. Per the germline V gene, CDR1 is SGHRS and CDR2 is YFSETQ. This CDR3 reads CASSLVMAYEETQYF. In DNA, the CDR3 is TGCGCCAGCAGCTTGGTCATGGCCTACGAAGAGACCCAGTACTTC.

The chain couples TRBV28 to TRBJ1-1; TRBD1 matches 8 bases. V was pared by 7 bases and J by 13 bases, with 11 bases of the junction left unmatched. This CDR3 has 12 amino acids. Looked up from germline, CDR1 is MDHEN and CDR2 is SYDVKM. The CDR3 DNA is TGTGCCAGCACTGGTACGGGACAGGTGGTTTTCTTT. Amino acids: CASTGTGQVVFF. Supplemented by reference TRBV28 and TRBJ1-1, the full variable domain reads DVKVTQSSRYLVKRTGEKVFLECVQDMDHENMFWYRQDPGLGLRLIYFSYDVKMKEKGDIPEGYSVSREKKERFSLILESASTNQTSMYLCASTGTGQVVFFGQGTRLTVV.

V and J are TRBV7-3 and TRBJ1-1; 7 bases are a match to TRBD1. The V gene end was trimmed by 6 bases and the J gene end by 5 bases; junction bases not matched to a gene: 12. The CDR3 extends over 15 amino acids. Germline CDR1 and CDR2: SGHTA and FQGTGA. The CDR3 loop reads CASSRQGRGWTEAFF. The CDR3 DNA reads TGTGCCAGCAGTCGACAGGGAAGAGGTTGGACTGAAGCTTTCTTT.

This chain uses TRBV19 with TRBJ1-1; the D gene is possibly TRBD1 (5 bases). The length of the CDR3 is 14 residues. Germline lookup yields CDR1 LNHDA and CDR2 SQIVND (reference sequence). Between the trimmed V and J ends, which lost 5 bases and 5 bases, there was a span of 15 bases. CDR3 protein: CASSPTGGGTEAFF. CDR3 DNA: TGTGCCAGTAGTCCGACCGGTGGGGGAACTGAAGCTTTCTTT.

This CDR3 reads CATTSRLPSYNEQFF. The CDR3 nucleotides read TGTGCCACCACATCGAGACTGCCCTCCTACAATGAGCAGTTCTTC. The chain combines TRBV15 with TRBJ2-1; D unclear. V was clipped by 7 bases and J by 0 bases, with 13 bases between them. CDR3 size: 15 residues. Germline assignment: CDR1 LNHNV and CDR2 YYDKDF (reference sequence).

The chain is built from TRBV2 and TRBJ2-1; D is unresolved. CDR3 length equals 14 residues. Looked up from germline, CDR1 is SNHLY and CDR2 is FYNNEI. Trimming shortened V by 8 bases and J by 9 bases, and 20 bases separated the two germline ends. The chain's CDR3 is CASRRLEDVGEQFF. The CDR3 nucleotides are TGTGCCAGCCGAAGGCTAGAGGACGTCGGTGAGCAGTTCTTC.

This chain links TRBV5-5 with TRBJ2-5; weak D call: TRBD1 (6 bases). From germline, CDR1 is SGHKS and CDR2 YYEKEE (reference sequence). This CDR3 is 17 amino acids long. V was pared by 1 base and J by 4 bases, with 20 bases between. CDR3 protein: CASSLTRKNRVIETQYF. CDR3 nucleotide sequence: TGTGCCAGCAGCTTGACGAGGAAAAACAGGGTGATAGAGACCCAGTACTTC.

This chain joins TRBV10-2 and TRBJ2-5; TRBD2 matches 11 bases. V gave up 4 bases and J gave up 5 bases; unmatched junction bases: 3. The CDR3 length is 14 residues. Germline CDR1 WSHSY, CDR2 SAAADI. DNA of the CDR3: TGCGCCAGCAGTGTAGCGGGAGGGAGGGAGACCCAGTACTTC. The encoded protein is CASSVAGGRETQYF.

The chain is built from TRBV6-5 and TRBJ2-1, with D possibly being TRBD1 (8 bases). The germline V gene encodes CDR1 MNHEY and CDR2 SVGAGI. V was pared by 5 bases and J by 5 bases, with 16 bases between. CDR3 size: 15 residues. The CDR3: CASSKNRGGNNEQFF. Written as DNA, the CDR3 is TGTGCCAGCAGTAAAAACAGGGGGGGTAACAATGAGCAGTTCTTC.

The CDR3 sequence is CAISDSQGPEAFF. CDR3 DNA sequence: TGTGCCATCAGTGACAGCCAGGGTCCTGAAGCTTTCTTT. The chain carries TRBV10-3 and TRBJ1-1; weak D call: TRBD1 (5 bases). The CDR3 is made up of 13 amino acids. Trimming pared 3 bases from V and 6 bases from J, leaving 11 bases between. CDR1 and CDR2 from the germline V gene are ENHRY and SYGVKD.

This chain uses TRBV28 with TRBJ2-3; 12 positions match TRBD1. Germline CDR1 MDHEN, CDR2 SYDVKM. This CDR3 region has 17 residues. Germline trimming cut 2 bases from V and 4 bases from J; bases unmatched to any gene: 7. CDR3 protein: CASSLAGTGGKADTQYF. The CDR3 DNA reads TGTGCCAGCAGTTTAGCCGGGACAGGGGGCAAGGCAGATACGCAGTATTTT.

In this sample, this clone turned up once. The V call is TRBV4-1, the J call TRBJ1-6; D is unclear. The CDR3 spans 15 residues. In germline, CDR1 is MGHRA, CDR2 YSYEKL. V was trimmed by 2 bases and J by 9 bases, leaving 14 bases between them. Here the CDR3 DNA reads TGCGCCAGCAGCCAAACTATTGGAACCATTTCACCCCTCCACTTT. Its translation is CASSQTIGTISPLHF.

This chain uses TRBV2 with TRBJ2-7; D not certain. The V gene lost 7 bases and the J gene lost 2 bases, with 12 bases spanning the gap. CDR1 is SNHLY and CDR2 is FYNNEI in the germline V gene. CDR3 length: 13 residues. This CDR3 reads CASKSDGTYEQYV. As DNA, the CDR3 is TGTGCCAGCAAGTCGGACGGTACCTACGAGCAGTACGTC.

This clone appeared a few times. The J gene is TRBJ2-2, the V gene TRBV5-1; D is perhaps TRBD2 (6 bases). CDR3 length equals 13 residues. The ends were cut back, 4 bases at V and 6 bases at J, with 10 bases in the middle. CDR1 is SGHRS, CDR2 YFSETQ, per germline. The CDR3 is CASSGGTAGELFF. The CDR3 nucleotides are TGCGCCAGCAGCGGGGGGACCGCCGGGGAGCTGTTTTTT.

The chain couples TRBV9 to TRBJ2-7; TRBD2 is a possible D gene (5 bases). Between the trimmed V and J ends, which lost 1 base and 0 bases, there was a span of 8 bases. The germline CDR1 and CDR2 sequences are SGDLS and YYNGEE. CDR3 size: 14 residues. CDR3 bases: TGTGCCAGCAGCGTACAAGACTACTCCTACGAGCAGTACTTC. This gives the protein CASSVQDYSYEQYF.

The chain has TRBV5-4 and TRBJ1-2, with a tentative D call TRBD1 (5 bases). This CDR3 spans 14 amino acids. V was clipped by 4 bases and J by 6 bases, with 16 bases between them. CDR1 is SGHNT, CDR2 YYREEE, per germline (reference sequence). CDR3 amino acids: CASSPVRAVHGYTF. The CDR3 DNA reads as TGTGCCAGCAGCCCGGTCAGGGCAGTCCATGGCTACACCTTC. Complete variable domain (other parts from reference TRBV5-4 and TRBJ1-2): ETGVTQSPTHLIKTRGQQVTLRCSSQSGHNTVSWYQQALGQGPQFIFQYYREEENGRGNFPPRFSGLQFPNYSSELNVNALELDDSALYLCASSPVRAVHGYTFGSGTRLTVV.

The chain carries TRBV5-5 and TRBJ1-5; maybe TRBD1 (6 bases). The CDR3 covers 14 residues. V was shortened by 4 bases and J by 3 bases, with 11 bases between the two germline ends. CDR1 and CDR2 (germline): SGHKS, YYEKEE (reference sequence). CDR3 sequence reads: CASSPGGLNQPQHF. The DNA for the CDR3 is TGTGCCAGCAGCCCTGGGGGCCTCAATCAGCCCCAGCATTTT.

The chain joins TRBV30 to TRBJ2-1, with 10 bases that match TRBD1. The CDR3 is 13 residues long. Germline V CDR1 and CDR2: GTSNPN, SVGIG (reference sequence). The V gene end was trimmed by 5 bases and the J gene end by 9 bases; junction bases not matched to a gene: 7. This CDR3 reads CAWGRQGASEQFF. The DNA of the CDR3 is TGTGCCTGGGGGAGACAGGGGGCTAGTGAGCAGTTCTTC.

The chain employs TRBV7-2 and TRBJ2-5, with D possibly being TRBD2 (5 bases). V lost 3 bases, J lost 5 bases, and 16 bases lay in between. Germline CDR1 and CDR2: SGHTA and FQGNSA. There are 15 residues in the CDR3. CDR3 sequence (DNA): TGTGCCAGCAGCTTGGCGGGTCACGCGGCGGAGACCCAGTACTTC. Translation: CASSLAGHAAETQYF.